This T cell receptor (beta chain) stems from a study of cytomegalovirus exposure and HLA in healthy donors. Overall study context: T cells numbering about 179 million yielded fewer than 140 million unique TCR beta sequences in an earlier analysis.

In this sample, this clone turned up a few times. Its specificity is unknown. 60 Vbeta and 13 Jbeta primers were used in PCR. Sequencing used immunoSEQ multiplex PCR; TCRdb keeps in-frame clones, though not all of them. This table holds around 190,000 clones, 60% to 80% found once. Broader study findings: Looking again later, the authors saw that most CMV-associated TCR beta chains seemed HLA-restricted. Previously analyzed data showed that most TCR beta V segments were productive at a frequency of about 90% or about 30%.

Per the germline V gene, CDR1 is GTSNPN and CDR2 is SVGIG (reference sequence). The CDR3 loop spans 15 amino acids. V was shortened by 2 bases and J by 7 bases, with 20 bases between the two germline ends. V gene TRBV30 combines with J gene TRBJ1-2; D possibly corresponds to TRBD1 (6 bases). The clonotype originates from a man aged 55 to 70 in good health and CMV-seronegative. Sample: PBMCs. The CDR3 loop reads CAWSTQGLRGSGYTF. The CDR3 bases are TGTGCCTGGAGTACACAGGGCTTGAGAGGATCTGGCTACACCTTC. Complete variable domain (other parts from reference TRBV30 and TRBJ1-2): SQTIHQWPATLVQPVGSPLSLECTVEGTSNPNLYWYRQAAGRGLQLLFYSVGIGQISSEVPQNLSASRPQDRQFILSSKKLLLSDSGFYLCAWSTQGLRGSGYTFGSGTRLTVV.